What follows are 18 T cell receptor beta chains derived from one specimen sequenced in a study of cytomegalovirus exposure and HLA in healthy donors. The PCR ran on 60 Vbeta and 13 Jbeta primers. TCRdb keeps only in-frame clones here, not all; method: immunoSEQ multiplex PCR. The data show about 160,000 clones, roughly 80% seen once. Specimen: PBMCs. The receptors here all came from a man aged 45-65 years in good health and CMV-seropositive.

This chain joins TRBV10-3 and TRBJ1-4, with 9 bases fitting TRBD1. The CDR3 extends over 15 amino acids. In germline, CDR1 is ENHRY, CDR2 SYGVKD. Germline trimming cut 3 bases from V and 8 bases from J; bases unmatched to any gene: 7. CDR3 region: CAISETGTGIEKLFF. The CDR3 DNA is TGTGCCATCAGTGAAACCGGGACAGGGATCGAAAAACTGTTTTTT.

This sequence joins TRBV4-3 and TRBJ2-6; TRBD1 aligns across 10 bases. This CDR3 has 20 amino acids. Germline V gene sequence: CDR1 LGHNA, CDR2 YSLEER. V was pared by 0 bases and J by 2 bases, with 10 bases of the junction left unmatched. The CDR3 DNA reads as TGCGCCAGCAGCCAAGATCCAGCCGGGACAGGGGTTACTGGGGCCAACGTCCTGACTTTC. Encoded protein: CASSQDPAGTGVTGANVLTF.

The chain has TRBV30 and TRBJ1-1; D is unclear. The CDR3 has 12 residues. V was cut by 4 bases and J by 11 bases, with 17 bases left in between. Germline CDR1 and CDR2: GTSNPN and SVGIG (reference sequence). The CDR3 spells CAWMGVGFPAFF. Here the CDR3 DNA reads TGTGCCTGGATGGGAGTAGGTTTTCCGGCTTTCTTT.

This clone was observed a single time. This sequence joins TRBV4-3 and TRBJ1-5; D is unresolved. V was shortened by 0 bases and J by 4 bases, with 7 bases between the two germline ends. CDR1 is LGHNA and CDR2 is YSLEER in the germline V gene. CDR3 size: 14 residues. As DNA, the CDR3 is TGCGCCAGCAGCCAAGATGCACAGAATCAGCCCCAGCATTTT. Amino acid sequence: CASSQDAQNQPQHF.

This clone was seen just once. The V gene is TRBV5-8, the J gene TRBJ2-5, with D perhaps matching TRBD1 (7 bases). The CDR3 has 16 residues. The V and J ends lost 2 bases and 4 bases respectively, with 18 bases between them. Germline CDR1 reads SGHTS; CDR2 reads YDEGEE. CDR3 protein: CASSFRKYRGGETQYF. Written as DNA, the CDR3 is TGTGCCAGCAGCTTTAGGAAATACAGGGGAGGAGAGACCCAGTACTTC. Based on the CDR3 plus reference TRBV5-8 and TRBJ2-5, the full variable domain is EAGVTQSPTHLIKTRGQQATLRCSPISGHTSVYWYQQALGLGLQFLLWYDEGEERNRGNFPPRFSGRQFPNYSSELNVNALELEDSALYLCASSFRKYRGGETQYFGPGTRLLVL.

The chain recombines TRBV4-1 with TRBJ2-5, with 8 bases that match TRBD1. The J call could be wrong; TRBJ2-7 is a better fit for the DNA end. This CDR3 spans 16 amino acids. CDR1 MGHRA and CDR2 YSYEKL come from the germline V gene. The CDR3, as DNA: TGCGCCAGCAGCCGACCCGGTGGACAGGGATCCTACGAGCAGTACTTC. Protein product: CASSRPGGQGSYEQYF.

This chain uses TRBV6-5 with TRBJ2-7; D might be TRBD1 (6 bases). The end of the DNA is better explained by TRBJ2-5, so the J call may be wrong. The germline V gene has CDR1 MNHEY and CDR2 SVGAGI. The CDR3 runs to 15 residues. CDR3 DNA sequence: TGTGCCAGCAGCCAAGACAACAGGGCTCAAGAGACCCAGTACTTC. This gives the protein CASSQDNRAQETQYF.

The chain is built from TRBV6-5 and TRBJ2-3; D perhaps matches TRBD1 (6 bases). Trimming cost V 2 bases and J 0 bases, with 9 bases left between them. CDR1 MNHEY and CDR2 SVGAGI come from the germline V gene. The CDR3 is 15 residues long. The CDR3 reads CASSYGGGSTDTQYF. The CDR3 DNA reads as TGTGCCAGCAGTTACGGGGGCGGAAGCACAGATACGCAGTATTTT.

This chain uses TRBV19 with TRBJ1-2, with D possibly matching TRBD1 (6 bases). Germline CDR1 is LNHDA and CDR2 is SQIVND (reference sequence). Trimming stripped 4 bases from V and 2 bases from J, with 14 bases between. This CDR3 region has 15 residues. The CDR3 is CASSRLGQQNYGYTF. DNA of the CDR3: TGTGCCAGTAGTAGGCTCGGACAGCAGAACTATGGCTACACCTTC.

The chain is built from TRBV5-5 and TRBJ2-7, with TRBD2 matching 8 bases. The length of the CDR3 is 14 residues. J lost 5 bases, V lost 0 bases, and 4 bases had no gene match. Per germline, CDR1 SGHKS and CDR2 YYEKEE (reference sequence). DNA for the CDR3: TGTGCCAGCAGCTTGGAGGGTAGCGGGAACGAGCAGTACTTC. It translates to CASSLEGSGNEQYF. The full variable domain, rest sourced from reference TRBV5-5 and TRBJ2-7, is DAGVTQSPTHLIKTRGQQVTLRCSPISGHKSVSWYQQVLGQGPQFIFQYYEKEERGRGNFPDRFSARQFPNYSSELNVNALLLGDSALYLCASSLEGSGNEQYFGPGTRLTVT.

This chain joins TRBV28 and TRBJ1-2; perhaps TRBD1 as D (6 bases). The CDR3 contains 16 residues. Germline CDR1 MDHEN, CDR2 SYDVKM. Deletions cut 5 bases from V and 8 bases from J, with 24 bases between. The CDR3 loop reads CASSPLGRGALEGYTF. CDR3 sequence (DNA): TGTGCCAGCAGTCCTCTTGGGCGGGGGGCTCTGGAGGGCTACACCTTC.

This clone was detected only once. The chain joins TRBV15 to TRBJ2-1; no firm D call. The CDR3 totals 13 residues. The germline V gene encodes CDR1 LNHNV and CDR2 YYDKDF (reference sequence). Trimming cost V 3 bases and J 7 bases, with 10 bases left between them. For the CDR3, the DNA is TGTGCCACCAGCAGTCTACAGATTAATGAGCAGTTCTTC. This codes for CATSSLQINEQFF.

This clone has a single count. This chain connects TRBV28 to TRBJ2-6; 7 nucleotides line up with TRBD1. This CDR3 has 18 residues. Germline CDR1 is MDHEN and CDR2 is SYDVKM. V dropped 3 bases and J dropped 0; count of bases not matched to a gene: 8. The CDR3 region is CASSFPYRGISGANVLTF. Here the CDR3 DNA reads TGTGCCAGCAGTTTCCCTTACAGGGGTATCTCTGGGGCCAACGTCCTGACTTTC.

The gene calls are TRBV7-9 and TRBJ1-5, with D unresolved. Germline V lookup: CDR1 SEHNR, CDR2 FQNEAQ (reference sequence). This CDR3 is 14 amino acids long. Trimming left V 4 bases short and J 4 bases short, with 11 bases between. In nucleotides, the CDR3 is TGTGCCAGCAGCTACAACGACGGGAATCAGCCCCAGCATTTT. Amino acids: CASSYNDGNQPQHF.

V gene TRBV9 combines with J gene TRBJ2-7; D gene ambiguous. The CDR3 runs 14 residues. Germline assignment: CDR1 SGDLS and CDR2 YYNGEE. The V end was cut by 4 bases, the J end by 4 bases, with 15 bases between. The DNA for the CDR3 is TGTGCCAGCAGCCCCTCCCCTCTCCTATACGAGCAGTACTTC. It translates to CASSPSPLLYEQYF.

In this sample, this clone turned up once. The genes are TRBV9 and TRBJ2-7, with D maybe TRBD2 (5 bases). This CDR3 region has 14 residues. CDR1 and CDR2 from the germline V gene are SGDLS and YYNGEE. The V and J ends lost 4 bases and 3 bases respectively, with 14 bases between them. The CDR3 region has the DNA TGTGCCAGCAGCCCCCGCCAACGGGACTACGAGCAGTACTTC. This gives the protein CASSPRQRDYEQYF. Full variable domain (outside the CDR3, taken from reference TRBV9 and TRBJ2-7): DSGVTQTPKHLITATGQRVTLRCSPRSGDLSVYWYQQSLDQGLQFLIQYYNGEERAKGNILERFSAQQFPDLHSELNLSSLELGDSALYFCASSPRQRDYEQYFGPGTRLTVT.

This chain links TRBV7-6 with TRBJ2-2; 8 nucleotides align to TRBD1. Trimming took 1 base from V and 7 from J; bases not matched to a gene: 8. The CDR3 contains 16 residues. The germline V gene has CDR1 SGHVS and CDR2 FNYEAQ. The CDR3 loop reads CASSLDTETGVGELFF. CDR3 in DNA: TGTGCCAGCAGCTTAGATACCGAGACAGGGGTCGGGGAGCTGTTTTTT.

The genes are TRBV14 and TRBJ2-2, with D possibly matching TRBD2 (5 bases). CDR3 length: 13 residues. V dropped 3 bases and J dropped 6 bases, with 8 bases sitting between them. CDR1 and CDR2 from the germline V gene are SGHDN and FVKESK. CDR3 coding DNA: TGTGCCAGCAGCCACTGGAGGCCCGGGGAGCTGTTTTTT. Protein product: CASSHWRPGELFF.